This T cell receptor (beta chain) was observed in a study of shared clonotypes between healthy human individuals. This table comes from immunoSEQ multiplex PCR, and its TCRdb copy is limited to in-frame clones, with some not included. The data hold around 750,000 clones, with over 65% observed a single time. General study findings and limits: Naive subsets usually exceeded memory subsets in estimated richness. Generation probabilities of non-shared clonotypes were lower (relative to those shared by all four donors). Few donors restricted represented genetic and exposure-history diversity. Among donors, the sharing of clonotypes was expected to be influenced by sequencing depth.

On this clone: Its antigen is undetermined. The same CDR3 can be traced to other DNA sequences in this sample.

This CDR3 is built from 14 residues. V was cut by 3 bases and J by 4 bases, with 9 bases left in between. The germline gives CDR1 LNHDA, CDR2 SQIVND (reference sequence). The chain carries TRBV19 and TRBJ2-2, with D perhaps TRBD1 or TRBD2 (5 bases each). This TCR derives from a woman in her twenties or thirties in good health. The material sequenced was memory CD4+ T cells sorted from blood. Noted subset: CD45RA-negative fraction. CDR3 bases: TGTGCCAGTAGTATTCGAGGGGTCACCGGGGAGCTGTTTTTT. Translating gives CASSIRGVTGELFF.